This TCR beta chain was found in a study of blood T cell repertoires in COVID-19. Looking at the study overall: Whether acute or convalescent, the COVID-19 samples came from the United States, Italy and Spain. The cDNA or gDNA used as material had been derived from T cells, B-cell-depleted T cells, or PBMCs.

Authors' processing steps: Using reference gene primer amplification, nucleated cell counts were estimated. Libraries were prepared by immunoSEQ multiplex PCR; TCRdb keeps only in-frame clonotypes and omits some of them. V and J calls and clone size are given by that table; D and trimming were obtained from the DNA. Counted here are about 74,000 clones, 88% occurring once; the ten biggest clones make up about 7%. The germline V gene encodes CDR1 MGHDK and CDR2 SYGVNS. This CDR3 region has 12 residues. V lost 5 bases and J 6 bases, leaving 8 bases between the germline ends. The J gene is TRBJ1-5, the V gene TRBV25-1; D remains ambiguous. The sequencing input was peripheral blood. The sequence came from a woman aged 80 or over with acute or convalescent COVID-19. The CDR3 nucleotides are TGTGCCAGCAGTTCACCGGGTCAGCCCCAGCATTTT. It codes for CASSSPGQPQHF. Full variable domain (rest looked up from reference TRBV25-1 and TRBJ1-5): EADIYQTPRYLVIGTGKKITLECSQTMGHDKMYWYQQDPGMELHLIHYSYGVNSTEKGDLSSESTVSRIRTEHFPLTLESARPSHTSQYLCASSSPGQPQHFGDGTRLSIL.